These 8 T cell receptor beta chains originate from one sample sequenced in a study of T cell repertoires in cytomegalovirus infection. Via MiXCR, TCRdb re-called the reads, giving one row per CDR3 protein. In the table there are hundreds of thousands of distinct CDR3 sequences, roughly 35% of which are singletons. Sequenced: PBMCs. The source is a human donor in good health (CMV status not recorded). Some clones in this sample may be carry-over from other donors' samples.

The chain couples TRBV27 to TRBJ1-5, with D uncertain. This CDR3 spans 15 amino acids. Trimming cost V 3 bases and J 7 bases, with 16 bases left between them. Germline assignment: CDR1 MNHEY and CDR2 SMNVEV (reference sequence). The DNA of the CDR3 is TGTGCCAGCAGTTTGGGTCCCTTGATTAAACAGCCCCAGCATTTT. It translates to CASSLGPLIKQPQHF.

J is TRBJ1-1 and V is TRBV12-3 or TRBV12-4, with D unresolved. Trimming removed 6 bases from V and 7 bases from J, with 12 bases in between. The CDR3 contains 12 residues. CDR3 amino acids: CASSPDVVEAFF. In DNA, the CDR3 is TGTGCCAGCAGCCCCGACGTGGTTGAAGCTTTCTTT.

Here the CDR3 DNA reads TGCGCCAGCAGCCAAGAACTTAGTAATGAAAAACTGTTTTTT. Residues: CASSQELSNEKLFF. V usage is TRBV4-1 and J usage is TRBJ1-4, with no clear D. The CDR3 covers 14 residues. V was cut by 0 bases and J by 4 bases, with 6 bases left in between. Germline values: CDR1 MGHRA, CDR2 YSYEKL.

In this sample, this clonotype turned up many times. The chain has TRBV7-2 and TRBJ1-1, with 8 bases lining up with TRBD1. Germline V lookup: CDR1 SGHTA, CDR2 FQGNSA. The CDR3 is 18 amino acids. The V gene end was trimmed by 5 bases and the J gene end by 6 bases; junction bases not matched to a gene: 20. The CDR3 is CASSPRAGGVRKLAEAFF. The DNA of the CDR3 is TGTGCCAGCAGCCCGAGGGCAGGGGGCGTTCGTAAGCTCGCTGAAGCTTTCTTT.

The V call is TRBV6-2 or TRBV6-3, the J call TRBJ1-5; no firm D call. The ends were cut back, 0 bases at V and 5 bases at J, with 8 bases in the middle. This CDR3 spans 14 amino acids. Germline CDR1 is MNHEY and CDR2 is SVGEGT. In nucleotides, the CDR3 is TGTGCCAGCAGTTACTCGAGGTCAGATCAGCCCCAGCATTTT. Translation gives CASSYSRSDQPQHF.

This chain uses TRBV28 with TRBJ1-1, with 7 bases identical to TRBD1. CDR1 is MDHEN, CDR2 SYDVKM, per germline. CDR3 length: 13 amino acids. The trim removed 4 bases at V and 6 bases at J, leaving 5 bases unmatched. This CDR3 is CASSSGTDAEAFF. The CDR3 DNA reads TGTGCCAGCAGTTCCGGGACAGACGCTGAAGCTTTCTTT.

The chain employs TRBV20-1 and TRBJ2-3, with a weak D call TRBD2 (6 bases). Germline-derived CDR1 and CDR2 are DFQATT and SNEGSKA (reference sequence). V lost 0 bases to trimming and J lost 4 bases, with 17 bases between them. The CDR3 contains 16 residues. The CDR3 coding sequence is TGCAGTGCTAGAGATCGGCGGGGATATGGGTCAGATACGCAGTATTTT. It codes for CSARDRRGYGSDTQYF.

There are a few counts of this clonotype. The junction differs from germline at one of its ends, possibly a read error. The rearrangement links TRBV7-7 to TRBJ2-2; no clear D gene. CDR3 length equals 16 residues. CDR1 is SSHAT, CDR2 FNYEAQ, per germline (reference sequence). CDR3 coding DNA: TGTGCTAGCAGCGTCCTACGGGCCACCCACACCGGGGAGCTGTTTTTT. Its translation: CASSVLRATHTGELFF.